These 32 T cell receptor beta chains were sequenced from one sample in a study of cytomegalovirus exposure and HLA in healthy donors. The PCR ran on 60 Vbeta and 13 Jbeta primers. The method was immunoSEQ multiplex PCR; TCRdb's version includes in-frame clones alone and lacks a portion of them. The sample carries fewer than 250,000 clones, more than 75% recorded once. Material: PBMCs. These receptors were taken from a male donor in good health and CMV-seronegative.

The chain employs TRBV27 and TRBJ1-4; 9 bases align to TRBD1. Germline V CDR1 and CDR2: MNHEY, SMNVEV (reference sequence). Losses at the gene ends were 5 bases for V and 5 bases for J; bases not matched to a gene: 3. The CDR3 spans 14 residues. DNA for the CDR3: TGTGCCAGCAGTCGGGACAGGGTAAATGAAAAACTGTTTTTT. Amino acid sequence: CASSRDRVNEKLFF.

The V call is TRBV6-5, the J call TRBJ1-5; unclear D gene. Germline assignment: CDR1 MNHEY and CDR2 SVGAGI. The length of the CDR3 is 15 residues. V was cut by 8 bases and J by 6 bases, with 20 bases left in between. The chain's CDR3 is CASRETRGSTQPQHF. As DNA, the CDR3 is TGTGCCAGCCGGGAAACTCGGGGATCGACTCAGCCCCAGCATTTT.

The chain links TRBV11-2 to TRBJ2-3; 12 positions agree with TRBD2. This CDR3 comprises 16 residues. Unmatched junction bases numbered 7, after V lost 5 bases and J lost 4 bases. Germline V gene data show CDR1 as SGHAT and CDR2 as FQNNGV. DNA for the CDR3: TGTGCCAGCAGCCGCCTAGCGGGAGGGGGCGCAGATACGCAGTATTTT. This translates into CASSRLAGGGADTQYF.

The V gene is TRBV28, the J gene TRBJ2-1; tentatively, D is TRBD2 (5 bases). Germline assignment: CDR1 MDHEN and CDR2 SYDVKM. The CDR3 is 15 amino acids. V was clipped by 2 bases and J by 0 bases, with 8 bases between them. In DNA form, the CDR3 reads TGTGCCAGCAGTTTAGAGGGTACCTCCTACAATGAGCAGTTCTTC. Protein sequence: CASSLEGTSYNEQFF.

This chain joins TRBV18 and TRBJ1-6; D ambiguous. Germline assignment: CDR1 KGHSH and CDR2 LQKENI. Trimming took 4 bases from V and 11 from J, leaving 9 bases between them. The CDR3 runs 12 residues. Here the CDR3 DNA reads TGTGCCAGCTCACTACGGACTACACCCCTCCACTTT. Encoded protein: CASSLRTTPLHF.

The chain combines TRBV28 with TRBJ2-2; 8 bases are a match to TRBD1. The CDR3 runs 15 residues. Germline loops: CDR1 MDHEN, CDR2 SYDVKM. With V trimmed by 3 bases and J by 2 bases, 2 bases remained unmatched. DNA of the CDR3: TGTGCCAGCAGTTTTGGGACAGGAAACACCGGGGAGCTGTTTTTT. Amino acid sequence: CASSFGTGNTGELFF.

This clone was observed a handful of times. The chain combines TRBV19 with TRBJ1-2; D unclear. The V end lost 6 bases, the J end lost 9 bases, and 11 bases lay between the germline ends. CDR1 is LNHDA, CDR2 SQIVND, per germline (reference sequence). The CDR3 is 11 amino acids. The chain's CDR3 is CASSHRGSYTF. CDR3 DNA sequence: TGTGCCAGTAGCCACCGAGGGAGCTACACCTTC.

The chain uses TRBV19 and TRBJ2-7; D is ambiguous. Trimming shortened V by 4 bases and J by 6 bases, and 10 bases separated the two germline ends. Germline CDR1 LNHDA, CDR2 SQIVND (reference sequence). The CDR3 contains 12 residues. CDR3 sequence reads: CASSTPSGEQYF. CDR3 nucleotides: TGTGCCAGTAGTACCCCCTCGGGCGAGCAGTACTTC.

CDR3 DNA sequence: TGTGCAAGTCGCTTAGCGGACCGGATAGCGGGAGGAGGCAATGGGCAGTTCTTC. Translated: CASRLADRIAGGGNGQFF. The chain carries TRBV12-2 and TRBJ2-1; TRBD2, the table's D call, was not compared with the DNA. TRBV12-2 is assigned pseudogene status. This CDR3 region has 18 residues.

This clone was detected only once. V gene TRBV27 combines with J gene TRBJ2-7; 11 nucleotides line up with TRBD1. Losses at the gene ends were 4 bases for V and 6 bases for J; bases not matched to a gene: 5. CDR3 length: 14 residues. CDR1 MNHEY and CDR2 SMNVEV come from the germline V gene (reference sequence). As DNA, the CDR3 is TGTGCCAGCAGTTCCGGACAGGGGGCGGGCGAGCAGTACTTC. This encodes CASSSGQGAGEQYF.

The chain has TRBV27 and TRBJ2-7; D is uncertain. Germline V gene sequence: CDR1 MNHEY, CDR2 SMNVEV (reference sequence). This CDR3 contains 15 residues. Trimming shortened V by 7 bases and J by 0 bases, and 16 bases separated the two germline ends. The CDR3 loop reads CASTFLAGPSYEQYF. The CDR3 nucleotides read TGTGCCAGCACCTTTTTGGCAGGTCCCTCCTACGAGCAGTACTTC.

The CDR3 nucleotides read TGCAGCGTTGACACCGAGCGGGAGGAACGAGAGACCCAGTACTTC. Encoded protein: CSVDTEREERETQYF. J is TRBJ2-5 and V is TRBV29-1, with 9 bases identical to TRBD2. With 3 bases clipped from V and 4 bases from J, the junction kept 9 bases outside the gene matches. This CDR3 is built from 15 residues. Germline CDR1 is SQVTM and CDR2 is ANQGSEA.

This chain uses TRBV6-6 with TRBJ1-2; TRBD1 matches 8 bases. The CDR3 covers 14 residues. The trim removed 0 bases at V and 8 bases at J, leaving 5 bases unmatched. Germline-derived CDR1 and CDR2 are MNHNY and SVGAGI (reference sequence). The CDR3 here is CASSYSQGARGYTF. The CDR3 nucleotides read TGTGCCAGCAGTTACTCCCAGGGGGCGCGGGGCTACACCTTC.

The chain uses TRBV28 and TRBJ1-3, with D tentatively TRBD1 (6 bases). With 6 bases removed from V and 4 bases from J, the gap between germline ends came to 7 bases. The germline V gene encodes CDR1 MDHEN and CDR2 SYDVKM. This CDR3 has 12 amino acids. CDR3 amino acids: CASRTGGNTIYF. The CDR3 DNA is TGTGCCAGCAGGACAGGCGGAAACACCATATATTTT.

This clone was seen a few times. The gene calls are TRBV28 and TRBJ2-1, with D perhaps TRBD1 (8 bases). V gave up 3 bases and J gave up 9 bases, with 21 bases separating them. This CDR3 spans 16 amino acids. Germline CDR1 reads MDHEN; CDR2 reads SYDVKM. CDR3 bases: TGTGCCAGCAGTTTGGGGGGGGCAGGGGGCTCGGGTGAGCAGTTCTTC. Translating gives CASSLGGAGGSGEQFF.

V is TRBV5-1 and J is TRBJ1-5, with 9 bases aligning to TRBD1. The trim removed 1 base at V and 5 bases at J, leaving 1 base unmatched. The CDR3 runs 14 residues. Per the germline V gene, CDR1 is SGHRS and CDR2 is YFSETQ. The CDR3 region has the DNA TGCGCCAGCAGCTTGCGGACAGGGGATCAGCCCCAGCATTTT. As protein: CASSLRTGDQPQHF.

This clone occurred a few times. This CDR3 reads CASSSPRTDVFF. The CDR3 nucleotides are TGTGCCAGCAGTTCACCCAGGACAGACGTATTCTTC. The chain uses TRBV6-5 and TRBJ2-1; a possible D gene is TRBD1 (6 bases). The CDR3 runs to 12 residues. Germline V gene sequence: CDR1 MNHEY, CDR2 SVGAGI. Deletions cut 4 bases from V and 16 bases from J, with 17 bases between.

The rearrangement joins TRBV19 to TRBJ2-2; maybe TRBD2 (5 bases). Deletions cut 10 bases from V and 7 bases from J, with 16 bases between. The CDR3 extends over 13 amino acids. The germline gives CDR1 LNHDA, CDR2 SQIVND (reference sequence). The CDR3 sequence: CATSGVSGGELFF. CDR3 nucleotides: TGTGCCACCTCCGGGGTTTCGGGCGGGGAGCTGTTTTTT.

This chain uses TRBV28 with TRBJ1-2; D gene unclear. The germline V gene encodes CDR1 MDHEN and CDR2 SYDVKM. The ends were cut back, 4 bases at V and 3 bases at J, with 9 bases in the middle. The CDR3 length is 13 residues. For the CDR3, the DNA is TGTGCCAGCAGTTCCCCCCCCTACTATGGCTACACCTTC. It encodes CASSSPPYYGYTF.

The CDR3 loop is CASSHRELLSGANVLTF. DNA for the CDR3: TGTGCCAGCTCCCACAGGGAACTCCTCTCTGGGGCCAACGTCCTGACTTTC. The chain combines TRBV2 with TRBJ2-6, with a tentative D call TRBD1 (6 bases). Germline loops: CDR1 SNHLY, CDR2 FYNNEI. The CDR3 sequence is 17 residues long. V was cut by 8 bases and J by 0 bases, with 17 bases left in between.

The chain is built from TRBV4-1 and TRBJ1-3; 8 bases line up with TRBD1. In germline, CDR1 is MGHRA, CDR2 YSYEKL. The CDR3 runs to 15 residues. With V trimmed by 4 bases and J by 0 bases, 2 bases remained unmatched. CDR3 loop: CASSRDRGSGNTIYF. Here the CDR3 DNA reads TGCGCCAGCAGCCGTGACAGGGGCTCTGGAAACACCATATATTTT.

The chain carries TRBV7-6 and TRBJ2-2; 11 bases are a match to TRBD2. The V and J ends lost 2 bases and 4 bases, in that order; junction bases with no gene match: 3. Germline V gene sequence: CDR1 SGHVS, CDR2 FNYEAQ. This CDR3 spans 16 amino acids. DNA for the CDR3: TGTGCCAGCAGCTTATTTCTAGCGGGAGGCACCGGGGAGCTGTTTTTT. Encoded protein: CASSLFLAGGTGELFF.

The chain joins TRBV7-3 to TRBJ2-5; 9 nucleotides align to TRBD1. Germline assignment: CDR1 SGHTA and CDR2 FQGTGA. J was trimmed by 6 bases and V by 4 bases; bases with no gene match: 6. The CDR3 runs to 14 residues. The CDR3 reads CASSSGQGLQTQYF. The CDR3 nucleotides read TGTGCCAGCAGCTCGGGACAGGGACTACAGACCCAGTACTTC.

The chain combines TRBV19 with TRBJ1-2; tentatively, D is TRBD1 (6 bases). Trimming removed 5 bases at V and 3 bases at J, with 13 bases between. Germline V CDR1 and CDR2: LNHDA, SQIVND (reference sequence). The CDR3 length is 14 residues. The DNA for the CDR3 is TGTGCCAGTAGTTTGCAGGGGCGCGACTATGGCTACACCTTC. Translation gives CASSLQGRDYGYTF.

The gene calls are TRBV27 and TRBJ2-7, with 10 bases lining up with TRBD1. Germline lookup yields CDR1 MNHEY and CDR2 SMNVEV (reference sequence). The CDR3 loop spans 15 amino acids. Losses at the gene ends were 4 bases for V and 6 bases for J; bases not matched to a gene: 9. For the CDR3, the DNA is TGTGCCAGCAGTTCAGGAGGGACAGGGGCCCCCGAGCAGTACTTC. Amino acids: CASSSGGTGAPEQYF.

The genes are TRBV28 and TRBJ2-3, with 7 positions matching TRBD2. Germline lookup yields CDR1 MDHEN and CDR2 SYDVKM. CDR3 length: 16 residues. V lost 2 bases and J lost 4; bases outside the gene matches: 9. The DNA of the CDR3 is TGTGCCAGCAGTTTAGTGGGAGGGCCTTATGCAGATACGCAGTATTTT. Protein sequence: CASSLVGGPYADTQYF.

V usage is TRBV27 and J usage is TRBJ1-2; no reliable D call. Germline V gene sequence: CDR1 MNHEY, CDR2 SMNVEV (reference sequence). This CDR3 spans 13 amino acids. The ends were cut back, 4 bases at V and 6 bases at J, with 12 bases in the middle. CDR3 sequence: CASSSAGYHGYTF. As DNA, the CDR3 is TGTGCCAGCAGTTCGGCGGGGTACCATGGCTACACCTTC.

This clone was observed a handful of times. The V and J genes are TRBV4-1 and TRBJ2-7, with TRBD1 matching 7 bases. With V trimmed by 1 base and J by 2 bases, 5 bases remained unmatched. The CDR3 contains 15 residues. The germline V gene has CDR1 MGHRA and CDR2 YSYEKL. This chain's CDR3 is CASSQAMGQTYEQYF. CDR3 DNA: TGCGCCAGCAGCCAAGCCATGGGACAGACCTACGAGCAGTACTTC.

The chain links TRBV6-6 to TRBJ1-2; D gene unclear. CDR3 size: 12 residues. CDR1 is MNHNY and CDR2 is SVGAGI in the germline V gene (reference sequence). V was clipped by 8 bases and J by 7 bases, with 14 bases between them. In nucleotides, the CDR3 is TGTGCCAGCTCGTTGGGTGCGGCTGGCTACACCTTC. It is translated as CASSLGAAGYTF.

The chain carries TRBV9 and TRBJ1-1, with D tentatively TRBD1 (5 bases). V was cut by 3 bases and J by 11 bases, with 20 bases left in between. There are 14 residues in the CDR3. CDR1 and CDR2 from the germline V gene are SGDLS and YYNGEE. Here the CDR3 reads CASSGGGPGYRAFF. The CDR3 DNA sequence: TGTGCCAGCAGCGGGGGGGGACCGGGCTATAGGGCTTTCTTT.

The V gene is TRBV5-1, the J gene TRBJ2-2; no firm D call. The CDR3 has 16 residues. Per the germline V gene, CDR1 is SGHRS and CDR2 is YFSETQ. The V end lost 0 bases, the J end lost 2 bases, and 11 bases lay between the germline ends. The CDR3 DNA reads TGCGCCAGCAGCTTGGCGGCAGGTGAAAACACCGGGGAGCTGTTTTTT. Translating it yields CASSLAAGENTGELFF.

V gene TRBV9 combines with J gene TRBJ1-4; TRBD1 matches at 10 bases. Germline assignment: CDR1 SGDLS and CDR2 YYNGEE. V shed 4 bases and J 12 bases; nucleotides not matched to a gene: 6. The CDR3 totals 13 residues. The CDR3 region has the DNA TGTGCCAGCAGCTCGAGACAGGGGGCACAACTGTTTTTT. This gives the protein CASSSRQGAQLFF.